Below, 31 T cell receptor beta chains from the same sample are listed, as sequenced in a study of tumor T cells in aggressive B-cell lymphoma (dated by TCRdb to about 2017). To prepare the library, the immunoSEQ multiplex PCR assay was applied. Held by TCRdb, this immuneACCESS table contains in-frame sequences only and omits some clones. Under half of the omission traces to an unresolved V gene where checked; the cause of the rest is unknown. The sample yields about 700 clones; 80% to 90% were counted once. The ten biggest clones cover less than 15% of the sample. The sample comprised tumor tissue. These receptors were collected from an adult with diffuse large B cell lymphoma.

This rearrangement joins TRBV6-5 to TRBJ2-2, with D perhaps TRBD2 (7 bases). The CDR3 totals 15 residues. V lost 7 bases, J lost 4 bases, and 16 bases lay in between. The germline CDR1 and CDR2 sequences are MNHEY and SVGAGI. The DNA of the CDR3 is TGTGCCAGCAAAAAGGGGGGGGGTGGCACCGGGGAGCTGTTTTTT. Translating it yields CASKKGGGGTGELFF.

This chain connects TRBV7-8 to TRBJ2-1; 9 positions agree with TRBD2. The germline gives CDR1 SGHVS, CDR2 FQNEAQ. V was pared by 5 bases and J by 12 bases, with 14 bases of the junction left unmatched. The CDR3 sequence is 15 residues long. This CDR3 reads CASSLGWGSGSRQFF. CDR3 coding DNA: TGTGCCAGCAGCCTGGGGTGGGGTAGCGGGAGTCGGCAGTTCTTC. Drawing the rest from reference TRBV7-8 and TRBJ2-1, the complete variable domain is GAGVSQSPRYKVAKRGQDVALRCDPISGHVSLFWYQQALGQGPEFLTYFQNEAQLDKSGLPSDRFFAERPEGSVSTLKIQRTQQEDSAVYLCASSLGWGSGSRQFFGPGTRLTVL.

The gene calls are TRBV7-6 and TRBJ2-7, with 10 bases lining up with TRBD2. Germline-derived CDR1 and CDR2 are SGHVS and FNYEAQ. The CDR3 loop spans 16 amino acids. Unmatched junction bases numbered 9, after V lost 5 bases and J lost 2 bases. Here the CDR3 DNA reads TGTGCCAGCAGCGAAGCTAGCGGGAGCATCCCCTACGAGCAGTACTTC. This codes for CASSEASGSIPYEQYF. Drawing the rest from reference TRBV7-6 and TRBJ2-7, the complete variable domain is GAGVSQSPRYKVTKRGQDVALRCDPISGHVSLYWYRQALGQGPEFLTYFNYEAQQDKSGLPNDRFSAERPEGSISTLTIQRTEQRDSAMYRCASSEASGSIPYEQYFGPGTRLTVT.

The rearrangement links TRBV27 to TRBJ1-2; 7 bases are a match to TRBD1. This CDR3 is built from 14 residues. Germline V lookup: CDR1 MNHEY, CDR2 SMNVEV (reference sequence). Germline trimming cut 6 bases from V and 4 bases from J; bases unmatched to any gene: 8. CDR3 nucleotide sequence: TGTGCCAGCAGCCACAACCGGGACAGCTATGGCTACACCTTC. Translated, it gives CASSHNRDSYGYTF.

CDR3 residues: CSARTELGTEAFF. Written as DNA, the CDR3 is TGCAGCGCCCGAACAGAGTTGGGCACTGAAGCTTTCTTT. The genes are TRBV29-1 and TRBJ1-1; D not certain. In germline, CDR1 is SQVTM, CDR2 ANQGSEA. The germline V and J ends were trimmed by 7 bases and 4 bases, with 16 bases remaining between them. This CDR3 is built from 13 residues.

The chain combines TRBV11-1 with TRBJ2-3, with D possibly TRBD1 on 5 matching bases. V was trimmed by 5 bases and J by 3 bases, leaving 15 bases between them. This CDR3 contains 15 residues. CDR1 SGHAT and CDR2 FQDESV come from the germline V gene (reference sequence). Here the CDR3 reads CASSPVRGGTDTQYF. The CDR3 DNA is TGTGCCAGCAGCCCCGTTAGGGGTGGAACAGATACGCAGTATTTT.

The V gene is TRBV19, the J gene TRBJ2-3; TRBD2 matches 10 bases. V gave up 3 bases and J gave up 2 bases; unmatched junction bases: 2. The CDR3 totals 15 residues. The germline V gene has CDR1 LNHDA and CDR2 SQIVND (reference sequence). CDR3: CASSITSGITDTQYF. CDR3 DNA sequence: TGTGCCAGTAGTATTACTAGCGGGATCACAGATACGCAGTATTTT. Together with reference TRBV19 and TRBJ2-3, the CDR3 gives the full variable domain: DGGITQSPKYLFRKEGQNVTLSCEQNLNHDAMYWYRQDPGQGLRLIYYSQIVNDFQKGDIAEGYSVSREKKESFPLTVTSAQKNPTAFYLCASSITSGITDTQYFGPGTRLTVL.

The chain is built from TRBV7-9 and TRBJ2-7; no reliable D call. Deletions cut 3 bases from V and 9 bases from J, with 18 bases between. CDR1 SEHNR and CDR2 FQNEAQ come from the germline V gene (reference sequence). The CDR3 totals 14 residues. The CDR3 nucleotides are TGTGCCAGCAGCTTTACTCAAGCCGGTAGTAGGCAGTACTTC. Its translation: CASSFTQAGSRQYF.

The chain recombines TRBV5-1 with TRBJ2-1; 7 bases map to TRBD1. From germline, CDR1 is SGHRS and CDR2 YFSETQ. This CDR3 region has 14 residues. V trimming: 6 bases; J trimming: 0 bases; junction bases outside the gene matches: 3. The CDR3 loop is CASTRDSSYNEQFF. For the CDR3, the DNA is TGCGCCAGCACACGGGACAGCTCCTACAATGAGCAGTTCTTC.

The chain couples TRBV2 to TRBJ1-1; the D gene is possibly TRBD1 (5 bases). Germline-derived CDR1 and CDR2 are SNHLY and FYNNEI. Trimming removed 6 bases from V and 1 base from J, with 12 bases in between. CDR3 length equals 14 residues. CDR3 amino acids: CASSQGLSNTEAFF. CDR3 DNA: TGTGCCAGCAGCCAGGGACTTTCGAACACTGAAGCTTTCTTT.

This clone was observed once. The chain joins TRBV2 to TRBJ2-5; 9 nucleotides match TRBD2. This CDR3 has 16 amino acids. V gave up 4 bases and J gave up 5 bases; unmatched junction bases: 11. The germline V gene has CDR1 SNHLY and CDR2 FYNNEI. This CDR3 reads CASSVRAGGGAETQYF. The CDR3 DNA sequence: TGTGCCAGCAGTGTGAGGGCCGGCGGGGGGGCGGAGACCCAGTACTTC.

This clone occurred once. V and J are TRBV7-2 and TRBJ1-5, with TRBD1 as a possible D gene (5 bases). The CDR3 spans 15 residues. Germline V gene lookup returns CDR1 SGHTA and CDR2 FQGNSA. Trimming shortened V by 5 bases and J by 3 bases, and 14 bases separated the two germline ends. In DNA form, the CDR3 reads TGTGCCAGCAGCCCCGGGGGGAGCTTCAATCAGCCCCAGCATTTT. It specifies CASSPGGSFNQPQHF.

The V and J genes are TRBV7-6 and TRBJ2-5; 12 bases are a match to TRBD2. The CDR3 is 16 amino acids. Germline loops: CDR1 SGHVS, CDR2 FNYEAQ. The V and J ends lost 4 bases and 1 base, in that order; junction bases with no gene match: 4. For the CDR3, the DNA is TGTGCCAGCAGCTCCTGGACTAGCGGGGTCCAAGAGACCCAGTACTTC. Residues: CASSSWTSGVQETQYF.

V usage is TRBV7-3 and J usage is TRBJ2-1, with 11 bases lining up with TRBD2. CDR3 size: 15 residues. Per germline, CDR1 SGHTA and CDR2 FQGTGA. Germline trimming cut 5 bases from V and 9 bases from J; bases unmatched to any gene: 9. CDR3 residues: CASSLIAGGYGEQFF. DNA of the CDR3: TGTGCCAGCAGCCTGATAGCGGGAGGGTACGGTGAGCAGTTCTTC.

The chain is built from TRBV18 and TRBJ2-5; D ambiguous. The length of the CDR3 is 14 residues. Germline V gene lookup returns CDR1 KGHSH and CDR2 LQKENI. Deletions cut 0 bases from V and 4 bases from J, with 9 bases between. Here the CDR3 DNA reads TGTGCCAGCTCACCACCCTCCGGCGGAGAGACCCAGTACTTC. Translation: CASSPPSGGETQYF.

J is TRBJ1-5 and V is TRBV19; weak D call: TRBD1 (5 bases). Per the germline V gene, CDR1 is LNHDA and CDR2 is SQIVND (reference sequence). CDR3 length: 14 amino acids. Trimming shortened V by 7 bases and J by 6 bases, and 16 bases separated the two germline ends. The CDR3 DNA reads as TGTGCCAGTAAAGATACAGTTAGGGGTCAGCCCCAGCATTTT. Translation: CASKDTVRGQPQHF.

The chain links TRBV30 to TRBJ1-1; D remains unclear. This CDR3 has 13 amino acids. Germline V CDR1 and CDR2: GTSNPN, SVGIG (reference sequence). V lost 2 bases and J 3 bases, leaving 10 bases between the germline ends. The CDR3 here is CAWSLQRHTEAFF. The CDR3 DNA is TGTGCCTGGAGTCTTCAGCGGCACACTGAAGCTTTCTTT.

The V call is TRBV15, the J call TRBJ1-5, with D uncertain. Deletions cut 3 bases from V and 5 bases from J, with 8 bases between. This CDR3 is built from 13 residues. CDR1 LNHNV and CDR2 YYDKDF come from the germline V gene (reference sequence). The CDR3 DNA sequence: TGTGCCACCAGCAGTGGACTGGATCAGCCCCAGCATTTT. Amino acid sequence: CATSSGLDQPQHF.

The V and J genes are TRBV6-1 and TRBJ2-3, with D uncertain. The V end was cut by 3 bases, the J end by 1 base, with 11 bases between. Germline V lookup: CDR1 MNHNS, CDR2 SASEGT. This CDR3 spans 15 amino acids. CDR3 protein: CASSDQVTRTDTQYF. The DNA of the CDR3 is TGTGCCAGCAGTGACCAGGTGACACGCACAGATACGCAGTATTTT.

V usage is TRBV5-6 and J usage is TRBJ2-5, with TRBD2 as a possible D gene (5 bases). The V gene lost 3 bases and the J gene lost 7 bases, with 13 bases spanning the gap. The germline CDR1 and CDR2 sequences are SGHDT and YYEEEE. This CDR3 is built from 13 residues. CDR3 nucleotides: TGTGCCAGCAGCTGGACTGCGATGGGGACCCAGTACTTC. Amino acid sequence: CASSWTAMGTQYF.

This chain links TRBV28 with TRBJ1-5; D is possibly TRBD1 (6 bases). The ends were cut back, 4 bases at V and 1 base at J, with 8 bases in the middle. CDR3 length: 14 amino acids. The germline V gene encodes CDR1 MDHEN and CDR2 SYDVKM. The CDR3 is CASSSGQSNQPQHF. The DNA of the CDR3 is TGTGCCAGCAGTTCCGGACAGAGCAATCAGCCCCAGCATTTT. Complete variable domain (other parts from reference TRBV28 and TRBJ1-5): DVKVTQSSRYLVKRTGEKVFLECVQDMDHENMFWYRQDPGLGLRLIYFSYDVKMKEKGDIPEGYSVSREKKERFSLILESASTNQTSMYLCASSSGQSNQPQHFGDGTRLSIL.

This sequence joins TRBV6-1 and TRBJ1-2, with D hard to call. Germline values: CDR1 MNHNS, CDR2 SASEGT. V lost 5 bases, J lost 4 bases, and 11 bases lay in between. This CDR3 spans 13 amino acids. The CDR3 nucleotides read TGTGCCAGCAGTCGGACTATGGGCTATGGCTACACCTTC. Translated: CASSRTMGYGYTF.

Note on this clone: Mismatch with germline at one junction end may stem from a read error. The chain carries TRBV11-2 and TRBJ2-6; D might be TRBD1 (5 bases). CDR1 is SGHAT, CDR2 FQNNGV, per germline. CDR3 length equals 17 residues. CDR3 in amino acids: CASNSRGSSSGANVLTF. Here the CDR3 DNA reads TGTGCCAGCAACTCGAGAGGCTCGAGCTCTGGGGCCAACGTCTTGACTTTC.

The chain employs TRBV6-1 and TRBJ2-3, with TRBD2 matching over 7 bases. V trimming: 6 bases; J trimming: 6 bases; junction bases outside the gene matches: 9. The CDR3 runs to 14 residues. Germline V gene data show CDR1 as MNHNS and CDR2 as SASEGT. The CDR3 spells CASSRDHSGDTQYF. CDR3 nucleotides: TGTGCCAGCAGCCGGGATCATAGCGGGGATACGCAGTATTTT.

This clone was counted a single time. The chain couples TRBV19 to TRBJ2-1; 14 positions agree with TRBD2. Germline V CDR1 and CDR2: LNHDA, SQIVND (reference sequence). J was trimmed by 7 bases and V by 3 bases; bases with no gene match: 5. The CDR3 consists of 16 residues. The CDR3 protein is CASSMRGTSGSNEQFF. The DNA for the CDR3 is TGTGCCAGTAGTATGAGGGGGACTAGCGGGAGTAATGAGCAGTTCTTC.

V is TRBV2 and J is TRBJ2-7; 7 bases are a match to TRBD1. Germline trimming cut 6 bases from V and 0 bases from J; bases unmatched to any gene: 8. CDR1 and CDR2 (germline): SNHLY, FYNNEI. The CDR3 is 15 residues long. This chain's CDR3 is CASSYRQGFSYEQYF. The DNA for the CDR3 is TGTGCCAGCAGCTATAGACAGGGTTTCTCCTACGAGCAGTACTTC. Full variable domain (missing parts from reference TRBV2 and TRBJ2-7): EPEVTQTPSHQVTQMGQEVILRCVPISNHLYFYWYRQILGQKVEFLVSFYNNEISEKSEIFDDQFSVERPDGSNFTLKIRSTKLEDSAMYFCASSYRQGFSYEQYFGPGTRLTVT.

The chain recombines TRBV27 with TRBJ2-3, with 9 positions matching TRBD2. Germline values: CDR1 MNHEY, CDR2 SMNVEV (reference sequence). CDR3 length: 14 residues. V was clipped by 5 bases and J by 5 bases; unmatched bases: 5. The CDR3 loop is CASSDLAGVDTQYF. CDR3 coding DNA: TGTGCCAGCAGTGATTTAGCGGGAGTAGATACGCAGTATTTT.

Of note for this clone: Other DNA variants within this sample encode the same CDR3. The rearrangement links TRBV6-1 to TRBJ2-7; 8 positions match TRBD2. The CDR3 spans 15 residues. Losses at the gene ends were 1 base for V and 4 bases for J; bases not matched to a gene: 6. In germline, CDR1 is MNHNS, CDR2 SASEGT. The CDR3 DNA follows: TGTGCCAGCAGTGAAGGCAGCGGGGGAACTTACGAGCAGTACTTC. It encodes CASSEGSGGTYEQYF.

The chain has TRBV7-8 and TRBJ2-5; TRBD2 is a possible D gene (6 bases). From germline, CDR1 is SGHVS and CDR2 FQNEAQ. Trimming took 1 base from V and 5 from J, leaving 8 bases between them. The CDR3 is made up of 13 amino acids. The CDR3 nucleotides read TGTGCCAGCAGCTTAGGACTAGAGGAGACCCAGTACTTC. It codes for CASSLGLEETQYF.

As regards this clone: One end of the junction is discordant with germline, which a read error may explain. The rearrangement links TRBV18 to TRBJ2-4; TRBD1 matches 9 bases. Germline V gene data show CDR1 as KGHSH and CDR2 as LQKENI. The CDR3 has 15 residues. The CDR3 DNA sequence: TGTGCCAGCTCTCCACCGGGACAGGGTTACAACATTCAGTACTTC. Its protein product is CASSPPGQGYNIQYF.

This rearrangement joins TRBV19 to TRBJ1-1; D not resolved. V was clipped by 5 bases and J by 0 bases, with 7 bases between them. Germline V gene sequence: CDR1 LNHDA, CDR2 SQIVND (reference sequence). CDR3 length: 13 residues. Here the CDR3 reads CASSPGMNTEAFF. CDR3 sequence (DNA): TGTGCCAGTAGTCCGGGAATGAACACTGAAGCTTTCTTT. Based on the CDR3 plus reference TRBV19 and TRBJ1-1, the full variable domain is DGGITQSPKYLFRKEGQNVTLSCEQNLNHDAMYWYRQDPGQGLRLIYYSQIVNDFQKGDIAEGYSVSREKKESFPLTVTSAQKNPTAFYLCASSPGMNTEAFFGQGTRLTVV.